This T cell receptor beta chain is drawn from a study of blood T cell repertoires in COVID-19. Study-wide background: The origin of the acute and convalescent COVID-19 samples was the United States, Italy and Spain.

Assay used: immunoSEQ multiplex PCR; TCRdb lists only in-frame clones, some missing. The table includes 180,000 or so clones, over 80% detected once. The CDR3 length is 15 residues. V shed 2 bases, J shed 5 bases, and the junction held 8 bases outside the gene matches. Germline V lookup: CDR1 MDHEN, CDR2 SYDVKM. Two negative PCRs, clearance, or symptom resolution were required of recovered Cohort 3 donors. The V call is TRBV28, the J call TRBJ2-5; 7 bases are shared with TRBD2. The material sequenced was PBMCs or T cells enriched from blood (not recorded which). This receptor was obtained from a woman aged 60-70 years who had recovered from COVID-19. As DNA, the CDR3 is TGTGCCAGCAGTTTAGGCGGGGGAGCTCAGGAGACCCAGTACTTC. Translated, it gives CASSLGGGAQETQYF.